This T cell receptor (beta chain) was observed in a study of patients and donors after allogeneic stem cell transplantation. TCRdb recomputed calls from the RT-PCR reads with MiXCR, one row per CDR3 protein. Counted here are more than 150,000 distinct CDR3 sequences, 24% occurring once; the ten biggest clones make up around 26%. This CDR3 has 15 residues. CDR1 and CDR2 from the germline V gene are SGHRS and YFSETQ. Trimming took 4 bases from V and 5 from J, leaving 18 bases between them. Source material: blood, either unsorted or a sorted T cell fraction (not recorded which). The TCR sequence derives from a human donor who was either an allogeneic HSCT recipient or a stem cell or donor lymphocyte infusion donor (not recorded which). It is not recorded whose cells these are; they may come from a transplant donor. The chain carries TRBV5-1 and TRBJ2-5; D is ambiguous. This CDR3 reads CASSRVGIDWETQYF. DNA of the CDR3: TGCGCCAGCAGCCGAGTAGGAATCGATTGGGAGACCCAGTACTTC. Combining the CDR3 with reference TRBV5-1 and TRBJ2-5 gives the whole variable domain KAGVTQTPRYLIKTRGQQVTLSCSPISGHRSVSWYQQTPGQGLQFLFEYFSETQRNKGNFPGRFSGRQFSNSRSEMNVSTLELGDSALYLCASSRVGIDWETQYFGPGTRLLVL.